What follows are 21 T cell receptor beta chains derived from one specimen sequenced in a study of metastatic and nonmetastatic thyroid tumors (dated by TCRdb to the early 2020s). To prepare the library, PCR was applied. The instrument given in TCRdb is Illumina HiSeq 4000. In TCRdb, the public reads were trimmed at Q25 with fastp and aligned with MiXCR, with productive beta chains retained. Present in this sample are fewer than 25,000 clones, roughly 10% of which were seen just once. Roughly 8% of the sample comes from the top ten. None of the patients had been given any treatment before thyroid surgery. Sequenced material: blood. These receptors originate from a female donor with papillary thyroid cancer or a benign thyroid nodule (not recorded which). Some clones in this sample may be carry-over from other donors' samples.

This clone was seen at least ten times. The junction departs from the called germline gene at one end, perhaps through a read error. DNA for the CDR3: TGCAGCGTCGAAGTTCGTCGCGTACTAGCGGGAGCTAGCACAGATACGCAGTATTTT. This translates into CSVEVRRVLAGASTDTQYF. The V gene is TRBV29-1, the J gene TRBJ2-3, with 11 positions matching TRBD2. Germline CDR1 reads SQVTM; CDR2 reads ANQGSEA. The CDR3 length is 19 residues.

V gene TRBV20-1 combines with J gene TRBJ2-7; tentatively, D is TRBD1 or TRBD2 (5 bases each). V lost 6 bases and J 4 bases, leaving 19 bases between the germline ends. This CDR3 region has 14 residues. Germline V CDR1 and CDR2: DFQATT, SNEGSKA (reference sequence). CDR3: CSAKGRASAYEQYF. The CDR3 DNA sequence: TGCAGTGCCAAGGGGCGGGCCTCGGCTTACGAGCAGTACTTC.

This clone was seen repeatedly, ten times or more. V usage is TRBV7-9 and J usage is TRBJ1-2; weak D call: TRBD1 (6 bases). V lost 11 bases and J lost 8, with 21 bases in between. The germline V gene encodes CDR1 SEHNR and CDR2 FQNEAQ (reference sequence). The CDR3 sequence is 13 residues long. Here the CDR3 DNA reads TGTGCCGGGTCAACGGGACAACTGATGGGCTACACCTTC. Amino acids: CAGSTGQLMGYTF.

In its sample, this clone was seen many times. A read error is possible here, since a much larger clone lies one base away. The V gene is TRBV12-3 or TRBV12-4, the J gene TRBJ1-1; D is perhaps TRBD1 (6 bases). V lost 7 bases to trimming and J lost 3 bases, with 15 bases between them. The CDR3 has 14 amino acids. The CDR3 DNA sequence: TGTGCCAGCACCAAAAGGGGGGGGGACACTGAAGCTTTCTTT. As protein: CASTKRGGDTEAFF.

This clone has at least ten counts. The chain recombines TRBV10-3 with TRBJ1-2; D call uncertain. The CDR3 runs to 15 residues. Germline-derived CDR1 and CDR2 are ENHRY and SYGVKD. The V end was cut by 8 bases, the J end by 6 bases, with 22 bases between. DNA of the CDR3: TGTGCCATCCCTTTTGTCAGCATCATGGCGCATGGCTACACCTTC. Translating gives CAIPFVSIMAHGYTF.

This clone was observed a few times. Given a much more abundant clone one base away, this may be a read error. This chain uses TRBV25-1 with TRBJ2-1; 7 bases align to TRBD1. Unmatched junction bases numbered 9, after V lost 10 bases and J lost 0 bases. The V gene's germline CDR1 is MGHDK and CDR2 SYGVNS. The CDR3 runs to 15 residues. In DNA, the CDR3 is TGTGCCATCTCACCACAGGGGAGCTCCTACAATGAGCAGTTCTTC. Translating it yields CAISPQGSSYNEQFF.

The sample holds many counts of this clone. The chain combines TRBV19 with TRBJ2-1; 14 bases line up with TRBD2. The germline V gene encodes CDR1 LNHDA and CDR2 SQIVND (reference sequence). Germline trimming cut 0 bases from V and 8 bases from J; bases unmatched to any gene: 12. This CDR3 has 19 residues. The chain's CDR3 is CASSIDVGRLAGGPHEQFF. The CDR3 DNA reads TGTGCCAGTAGTATAGATGTGGGGAGACTAGCGGGAGGGCCTCATGAGCAGTTCTTC.

By proportion, this clone is medium-sized. The chain is built from TRBV6-5 and TRBJ2-3; 7 bases fit TRBD2. Germline CDR1 is MNHEY and CDR2 is SVGAGI. The CDR3 runs to 18 residues. V lost 0 bases and J lost 2; bases outside the gene matches: 11. This CDR3 is CASSYSGEGPHPTDTQYF. CDR3 nucleotides: TGTGCCAGCAGTTACTCGGGGGAGGGCCCTCACCCCACAGATACGCAGTATTTT.

To note about this clone: A read error may be the cause here, since a much bigger clone is one base away. The chain joins TRBV30 to TRBJ1-1; D might be TRBD1 (5 bases). The germline V and J ends were trimmed by 2 bases and 0 bases, with 16 bases remaining between them. There are 16 residues in the CDR3. Germline assignment: CDR1 GTSNPN and CDR2 SVGIG (reference sequence). The CDR3 spells CAWSTKGLGLNTEAFF. CDR3 sequence (DNA): TGTGCCTGGAGTACTAAGGGGCTGGGACTGAACACTGAAGCTTTCTTT.

In its sample, this clone ranks as medium-sized. The chain is built from TRBV6-1 and TRBJ2-7; 7 bases match TRBD1. V lost 2 bases, J lost 0 bases, and 4 bases stayed unmatched. CDR3 length equals 15 residues. CDR1 and CDR2 from the germline V gene are MNHNS and SASEGT. CDR3 sequence reads: CASSELAGGSYEQYF. CDR3 DNA sequence: TGTGCCAGCAGTGAATTGGCAGGGGGCTCCTACGAGCAGTACTTC.

This clone rates as medium-sized (0.01 to 0.1%). The chain uses TRBV6-1 and TRBJ2-7; the D call may be TRBD1 or TRBD2 (7 bases each). The germline V gene has CDR1 MNHNS and CDR2 SASEGT. The V end lost 6 bases, the J end lost 4 bases, and 22 bases lay between the germline ends. CDR3 length: 16 amino acids. CDR3: CASSPLQGEGLYEQYF. DNA of the CDR3: TGTGCCAGCAGCCCACTGCAGGGGGAGGGCCTTTACGAGCAGTACTTC.

V gene TRBV28 combines with J gene TRBJ1-5, with D possibly matching TRBD1 (6 bases). CDR1 and CDR2 from the germline V gene are MDHEN and SYDVKM. V lost 7 bases to trimming and J lost 9 bases, with 19 bases between them. The CDR3 is made up of 14 amino acids. This CDR3 reads CASTRLGGPPPQHF. The CDR3 nucleotides are TGTGCCAGCACCAGACTGGGGGGCCCACCGCCCCAGCATTTT.

This clone has at least ten counts. V usage is TRBV7-9 and J usage is TRBJ1-1; TRBD1 aligns across 7 bases. The CDR3 length is 14 residues. The germline V gene has CDR1 SEHNR and CDR2 FQNEAQ (reference sequence). The trim removed 1 base at V and 7 bases at J, leaving 6 bases unmatched. CDR3 protein: CASSLGIGTDEAFF. The CDR3 nucleotides are TGTGCCAGCAGCTTAGGAATAGGGACAGATGAAGCTTTCTTT.

This clone occurred a few times. A single base separates this from a much larger clone, so it may be a read error. The chain uses TRBV6-1 and TRBJ2-3; D perhaps matches TRBD2 (6 bases). Germline V gives CDR1 MNHNS, CDR2 SASEGT. This CDR3 is 17 amino acids long. V was shortened by 7 bases and J by 3 bases, with 23 bases between the two germline ends. CDR3 residues: CASIDLHSGGGTDTQYF. The CDR3 DNA follows: TGTGCCAGCATTGACTTGCATAGCGGAGGCGGGACAGATACGCAGTATTTT.

There are many counts of this clone. This chain joins TRBV7-2 and TRBJ2-1; D is perhaps TRBD1 (5 bases). CDR3 size: 19 residues. CDR1 and CDR2 from the germline V gene are SGHTA and FQGNSA. V was clipped by 0 bases and J by 8 bases, with 26 bases between them. Written as DNA, the CDR3 is TGTGCCAGCAGCTTAGCCGCCGGCCTCAGGGTTTATAGGGTGGATGAGCAGTTCTTC. Its protein is CASSLAAGLRVYRVDEQFF.

Many counts were recorded for this clone. The chain is built from TRBV16 and TRBJ2-7; D might be TRBD2 (6 bases). The CDR3 is made up of 13 amino acids. Trimming stripped 2 bases from V and 5 bases from J, with 10 bases between. The germline gives CDR1 KGHSY, CDR2 FQNENV. The CDR3 DNA follows: TGTGCCAGCAGCCAACCACTAGCTAACGAGCAGTACTTC. It encodes CASSQPLANEQYF.

Only a few counts were recorded for this clone. The V gene is TRBV5-6, the J gene TRBJ2-3; TRBD1 agrees at 7 bases. Germline trimming cut 4 bases from V and 2 bases from J; bases unmatched to any gene: 4. The germline gives CDR1 SGHDT, CDR2 YYEEEE. CDR3 length: 14 residues. CDR3 protein: CASSRGQYTDTQYF. The CDR3 nucleotides read TGTGCCAGCAGCCGGGGACAGTACACAGATACGCAGTATTTT.

This clone has ten or more counts. The chain uses TRBV13 and TRBJ2-2; TRBD2 is a possible D gene (5 bases). The CDR3 totals 16 residues. The germline V and J ends were trimmed by 5 bases and 0 bases, with 13 bases remaining between them. Per the germline V gene, CDR1 is PRHDT and CDR2 is FYEKMQ (reference sequence). CDR3 region: CASSPRPGSNTGELFF. CDR3 DNA sequence: TGTGCCAGCAGCCCCCGACCGGGATCGAACACCGGGGAGCTGTTTTTT.

In its sample, this clone ranks as medium-sized. This chain connects TRBV6-2 or TRBV6-3 to TRBJ2-7, with 9 bases that match TRBD2. Germline assignment: CDR1 MNHEY and CDR2 SVGEGT. With V trimmed by 4 bases and J by 4 bases, 8 bases remained unmatched. The CDR3 is 15 amino acids. The CDR3 DNA sequence: TGTGCCAGCAGTTCCACTGGCGGGAGGGGGTACGAGCAGTACTTC. It translates to CASSSTGGRGYEQYF.

Turning to this clone: The junction does not match germline at one end; this may be a read error. The J gene is TRBJ2-7, the V gene TRBV11-2, with TRBD1 identical over 9 bases. The CDR3 covers 15 residues. The germline V gene has CDR1 SGHAT and CDR2 FQNNGV. The DNA for the CDR3 is TGTACCAGCAGCTCGAAGGGGACAGGGTACAGCGAGCAGTACTTC. The encoded protein is CTSSSKGTGYSEQYF.

This clone was seen ten or more times. The chain carries TRBV9 and TRBJ2-7, with D maybe TRBD1 (6 bases). CDR1 SGDLS and CDR2 YYNGEE come from the germline V gene. V lost 4 bases to trimming and J lost 4 bases, with 18 bases between them. The CDR3 is made up of 15 amino acids. CDR3: CASSPIGTGLYEQYF. The DNA of the CDR3 is TGTGCCAGCAGCCCTATAGGCACAGGGTTATACGAGCAGTACTTC.